This TCR beta chain was sequenced during a study of cytomegalovirus exposure and HLA in healthy donors. On the study more broadly: Earlier results showed approximately 120 million unique TCR beta sequences derived from roughly 180 million T cells.

The PCR employed 60 Vbeta primers together with 13 Jbeta primers. Profiled with immunoSEQ multiplex PCR; TCRdb holds only in-frame clones, not every one. The table has 270,000 or so clones, 75% to 90% seen once; the top ten hold around 4.2%. The CDR3 contains 15 residues. The V and J ends lost 2 bases and 6 bases, in that order; junction bases with no gene match: 7. The germline CDR1 and CDR2 sequences are SGHRS and YFSETQ. Notes on the study in general: A likely sequencing artifact accounted for one observed cluster of highly shared sequence variants.

Regarding this clone: What it recognizes is unknown.

The sample consisted of PBMCs. The TCR sequence derives from a man aged 35-49 years in good health and CMV-seropositive. The chain uses TRBV5-1 and TRBJ2-7, with 11 nucleotides matching TRBD1. CDR3 DNA sequence: TGCGCCAGCAGCTTCGGGACCGGACAGGGGGCCGAGCAGTACTTC. Encoded protein: CASSFGTGQGAEQYF.